The 12 T cell receptor beta chains presented below share a single source sample, sequenced in a study of control samples from healthy donors and cancer patients. Generated by immunoSEQ multiplex PCR, the TCRdb table keeps only in-frame clones and is missing some. Counted here are about 130,000 clones, approximately 92% occurring once; the ten biggest clones make up 2% to 2.5%. Sequenced sample: blood. The receptors derive from a man in his late teens or twenties in good health.

The count of this clone is one. V and J are TRBV25-1 and TRBJ2-3, with 8 bases that match TRBD2. The CDR3 extends over 12 amino acids. With V trimmed by 11 bases and J by 3 bases, 4 bases remained unmatched. From germline, CDR1 is MGHDK and CDR2 SYGVNS. CDR3 in DNA: TGTGCCCACGGGGGGGCTACAGATACGCAGTATTTT. Amino acid sequence: CAHGGATDTQYF.

This rearrangement joins TRBV30 to TRBJ1-5; D might be TRBD1 (5 bases). The CDR3 runs 16 residues. From germline, CDR1 is GTSNPN and CDR2 SVGIG (reference sequence). Trimming removed 1 base from V and 6 bases from J, with 19 bases in between. The CDR3 loop reads CAWSDSIWGGGQPQHF. CDR3 DNA: TGTGCCTGGAGTGATTCAATTTGGGGGGGTGGTCAGCCCCAGCATTTT.

The V gene is TRBV5-8, the J gene TRBJ2-4, with no clear D. Per germline, CDR1 SGHTS and CDR2 YDEGEE. Trimming shortened V by 5 bases and J by 15 bases, and 9 bases separated the two germline ends. The CDR3 has 9 residues. In DNA, the CDR3 is TGTGCCAGCAGACGGATTATGTACTTC. Translating it yields CASRRIMYF.

This chain joins TRBV6-2 or TRBV6-3 and TRBJ2-7, with TRBD2 identical over 14 bases. Germline values: CDR1 MNHEY, CDR2 SVGEGT. The CDR3 is 18 residues long. V dropped 0 bases and J dropped 0; count of bases not matched to a gene: 4. The CDR3 loop reads CASSYSPTSGRDSYEQYV. The CDR3 DNA reads TGTGCCAGCAGTTACTCGCCGACTAGCGGGAGGGACTCCTACGAGCAGTACGTC.

The V and J genes are TRBV7-9 and TRBJ2-5; 9 nucleotides agree with TRBD2. This CDR3 is built from 16 residues. V lost 5 bases and J lost 1; bases outside the gene matches: 8. Germline V lookup: CDR1 SEHNR, CDR2 FQNEAQ (reference sequence). CDR3 DNA: TGTGCCAGCAGCCAGGAGCAGCGGGGGGCCCAAGAGACCCAGTACTTC. Protein: CASSQEQRGAQETQYF.

The V and J genes are TRBV19 and TRBJ2-3, with D possibly TRBD2 on 6 matching bases. Germline V gene lookup returns CDR1 LNHDA and CDR2 SQIVND (reference sequence). The V and J ends lost 2 bases and 2 bases respectively, with 17 bases between them. This CDR3 has 17 residues. CDR3: CASSIMAGGYPTDTQYF. CDR3 coding DNA: TGTGCCAGTAGTATAATGGCTGGAGGGTACCCCACAGATACGCAGTATTTT.

The rearrangement links TRBV24-1 to TRBJ2-7, with D perhaps given as TRBD1 or TRBD2 (5 bases each). V lost 11 bases to trimming and J lost 3 bases, with 16 bases between them. Germline CDR1 is KGHDR and CDR2 is SFDVKD. CDR3 length equals 13 residues. In nucleotides, the CDR3 is TGTGCCATCGGGACCGCTCAAGTCTACGAGCAGTACTTC. It encodes CAIGTAQVYEQYF.

Here the CDR3 reads CASSSHGQLSSGANVLTF. CDR3 DNA sequence: TGTGCCAGCAGCTCGCACGGGCAGTTGAGCTCTGGGGCCAACGTCCTGACTTTC. The chain links TRBV7-4 to TRBJ2-6; D unclear. The length of the CDR3 is 18 residues. Germline CDR1 reads SGHVT; CDR2 reads SQSDAQ. The V gene lost 4 bases and the J gene lost 0 bases, with 16 bases spanning the gap.

The rearrangement links TRBV4-2 to TRBJ2-1, with D perhaps given as TRBD1 or TRBD2 (6 bases each). The germline gives CDR1 LGHNA, CDR2 YNFKEQ. CDR3 length: 16 amino acids. The V end was cut by 0 bases, the J end by 0 bases, with 9 bases between. DNA of the CDR3: TGTGCCAGCAGCCAAGATACGGGGGCCTCCTACAATGAGCAGTTCTTC. Translating it yields CASSQDTGASYNEQFF.

The V gene is TRBV28, the J gene TRBJ2-2; no firm D call. The germline CDR1 and CDR2 sequences are MDHEN and SYDVKM. This CDR3 is built from 13 residues. The ends were cut back, 6 bases at V and 4 bases at J, with 9 bases in the middle. For the CDR3, the DNA is TGTGCCAGCAGCTACGGACCCACCGGGGAGCTGTTTTTT. Amino acid sequence: CASSYGPTGELFF.

The gene calls are TRBV6-5 and TRBJ1-5, with no clear D. Germline loops: CDR1 MNHEY, CDR2 SVGAGI. The CDR3 has 14 amino acids. V lost 2 bases, J lost 4 bases, and 9 bases lay in between. The CDR3 reads CASSYQAGNQPQHF. As DNA, the CDR3 is TGTGCCAGCAGTTACCAGGCGGGTAATCAGCCCCAGCATTTT.

The chain couples TRBV11-2 to TRBJ2-5, with 8 nucleotides matching TRBD2. Germline lookup yields CDR1 SGHAT and CDR2 FQNNGV. This CDR3 region has 15 residues. Trimming took 9 bases from V and 4 from J; bases not matched to a gene: 13. DNA for the CDR3: TGTGCCAGTACACTTGGCAGCGGGGGACCAGAGACCCAGTACTTC. Translating it yields CASTLGSGGPETQYF.